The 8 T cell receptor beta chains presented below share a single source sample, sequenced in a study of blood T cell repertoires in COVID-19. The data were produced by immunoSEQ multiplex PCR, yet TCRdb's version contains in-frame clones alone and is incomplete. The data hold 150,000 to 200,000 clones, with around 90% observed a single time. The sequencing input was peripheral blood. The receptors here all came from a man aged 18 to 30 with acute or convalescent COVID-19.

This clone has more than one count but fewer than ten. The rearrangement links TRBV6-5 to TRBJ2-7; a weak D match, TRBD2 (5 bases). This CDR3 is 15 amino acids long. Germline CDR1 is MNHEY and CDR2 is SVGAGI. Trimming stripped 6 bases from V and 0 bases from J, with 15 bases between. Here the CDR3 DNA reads TGTGCCAGCAGACTCATAGACGAGGGCTCCTACGAGCAGTACTTC. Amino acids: CASRLIDEGSYEQYF.

In DNA, the CDR3 is TGTGCCAGCAGTCACAGGGGGGGTAGGGCGAACACAGATACGCAGTATTTT. Protein product: CASSHRGGRANTDTQYF. This rearrangement joins TRBV5-8 to TRBJ2-3, with D perhaps TRBD1 (8 bases). V was clipped by 5 bases and J by 2 bases, with 21 bases between them. Germline V CDR1 and CDR2: SGHTS, YDEGEE. The CDR3 totals 17 residues.

The CDR3 loop reads CASSYSTSLSPLHF. CDR3 bases: TGTGCCAGCAGTTACTCGACTTCTCTCTCACCCCTCCACTTT. This rearrangement joins TRBV6-2 or TRBV6-3 to TRBJ1-6; the D is unclear. The ends were cut back, 0 bases at V and 10 bases at J, with 10 bases in the middle. In germline, CDR1 is MNHEY, CDR2 SVGEGT. The CDR3 length is 14 residues.

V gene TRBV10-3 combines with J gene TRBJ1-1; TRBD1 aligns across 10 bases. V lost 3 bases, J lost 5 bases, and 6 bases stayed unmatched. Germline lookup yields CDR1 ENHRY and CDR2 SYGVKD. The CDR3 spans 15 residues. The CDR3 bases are TGTGCCATCAGTGACCACGGACAGGGGGGGACTGAAGCTTTCTTT. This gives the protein CAISDHGQGGTEAFF.

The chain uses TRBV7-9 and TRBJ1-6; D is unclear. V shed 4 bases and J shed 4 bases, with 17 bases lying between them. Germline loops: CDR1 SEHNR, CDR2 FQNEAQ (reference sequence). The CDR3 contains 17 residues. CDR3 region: CASSSPGVTPYNSPLHF. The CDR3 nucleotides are TGTGCCAGCAGCTCCCCCGGGGTGACACCGTATAATTCACCCCTCCACTTT.

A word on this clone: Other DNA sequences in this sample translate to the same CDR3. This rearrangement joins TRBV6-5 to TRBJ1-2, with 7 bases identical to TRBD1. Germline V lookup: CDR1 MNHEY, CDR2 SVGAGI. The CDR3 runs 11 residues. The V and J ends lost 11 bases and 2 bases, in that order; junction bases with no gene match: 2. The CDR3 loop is CASTGNYGYTF. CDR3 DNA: TGTGCCTCGACAGGGAACTATGGCTACACCTTC.

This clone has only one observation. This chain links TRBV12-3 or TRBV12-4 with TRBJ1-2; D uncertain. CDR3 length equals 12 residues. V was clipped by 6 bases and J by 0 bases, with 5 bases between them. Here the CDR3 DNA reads TGTGCCAGCAGCGCAGCTAACTATGGCTACACCTTC. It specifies CASSAANYGYTF.

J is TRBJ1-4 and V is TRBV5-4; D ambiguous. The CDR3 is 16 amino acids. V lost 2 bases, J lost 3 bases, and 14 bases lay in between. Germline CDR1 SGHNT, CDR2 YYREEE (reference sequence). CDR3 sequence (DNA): TGTGCCAGCAGCTTCGGAACTAACCATCCTAATGAAAAACTGTTTTTT. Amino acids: CASSFGTNHPNEKLFF.